A single sample gave rise to the 19 T cell receptor beta chains below, sequenced in a study of post-analysis software for immune sequencing data. Whole-study results and caveats: Higher frequency in patients than in controls was seen for five TRBV segments, with TRBV5-6, TRBV5-1 and TRBV20-1 among them.

These receptors have no identified antigens. Presence of unique molecular identifiers characterized the TCR beta cDNA libraries. TCRdb reanalysed the PCR reads using MiXCR and keeps one entry per CDR3 protein. Here the sample spans approximately 660,000 distinct CDR3 sequences, approximately 60% being singletons. What was sequenced was blood. These receptors were collected from a girl aged 2-10 years with multiple sclerosis.

This clonotype was observed a few times. The genes are TRBV29-1 and TRBJ2-5, with a possible D match to TRBD2 (5 bases). The V gene's germline CDR1 is SQVTM and CDR2 ANQGSEA. This CDR3 spans 14 amino acids. The germline V and J ends were trimmed by 7 bases and 5 bases, with 20 bases remaining between them. CDR3 nucleotide sequence: TGCAGCGCTAGGAGACTTTGGCGCGGGGAGACCCAGTACTTC. Protein product: CSARRLWRGETQYF. The whole variable domain, remainder taken from reference TRBV29-1 and TRBJ2-5, is SAVISQKPSRDICQRGTSLTIQCQVDSQVTMMFWYRQQPGQSLTLIATANQGSEATYESGFVIDKFPISRPNLTFSTLTVSNMSPEDSSIYLCSARRLWRGETQYFGPGTRLLVL.

This chain links TRBV3-1 with TRBJ2-7; 7 bases are shared with TRBD2. This CDR3 has 14 amino acids. CDR1 is LGHDT, CDR2 YNNKEL, per germline (reference sequence). With V trimmed by 5 bases and J by 2 bases, 6 bases remained unmatched. The CDR3 DNA reads TGTGCCAGCAGCGTCGGACTAGAAGCCTACGAGCAGTACTTC. Translating gives CASSVGLEAYEQYF.

The CDR3 here is CASSPLPRLGSYNEQFF. The CDR3 DNA follows: TGTGCCAGCAGCCCATTGCCCCGTTTGGGCTCCTACAATGAGCAGTTCTTC. The chain is built from TRBV7-6 and TRBJ2-1, with D hard to call. This CDR3 spans 17 amino acids. Trimming stripped 5 bases from V and 0 bases from J, with 17 bases between. Germline assignment: CDR1 SGHVS and CDR2 FNYEAQ.

This rearrangement joins TRBV28 to TRBJ2-1, with D perhaps matching TRBD1 or TRBD2 (5 bases each). Germline-derived CDR1 and CDR2 are MDHEN and SYDVKM. This CDR3 is 15 amino acids long. Deletions cut 2 bases from V and 5 bases from J, with 13 bases between. The CDR3 bases are TGTGCCAGCAGTTTAAGAGGGGTCAGGGACAATGAGCAGTTCTTC. Amino acid sequence: CASSLRGVRDNEQFF.

The chain recombines TRBV6-2 or TRBV6-3 with TRBJ2-1, with 9 bases lining up with TRBD1. This CDR3 region has 14 residues. Germline V gene lookup returns CDR1 MNHEY and CDR2 SVGEGT. V lost 5 bases to trimming and J lost 9 bases; unmatched junction nucleotides: 8. CDR3 amino acids: CASSPGQGMGEQFF. The CDR3 DNA follows: TGTGCCAGCAGTCCGGGACAGGGAATGGGTGAGCAGTTCTTC.

This chain connects TRBV29-1 to TRBJ2-5; 8 bases are a match to TRBD2. Germline-derived CDR1 and CDR2 are SQVTM and ANQGSEA. Trimming removed 8 bases from V and 2 bases from J; junction bases left unmatched: 10. CDR3 size: 14 residues. CDR3 loop: CSFAPSGLQETQYF. CDR3 bases: TGCAGCTTTGCCCCTAGCGGGTTACAAGAGACCCAGTACTTC. The full variable domain, rest sourced from reference TRBV29-1 and TRBJ2-5, is SAVISQKPSRDICQRGTSLTIQCQVDSQVTMMFWYRQQPGQSLTLIATANQGSEATYESGFVIDKFPISRPNLTFSTLTVSNMSPEDSSIYLCSFAPSGLQETQYFGPGTRLLVL.

This chain links TRBV12-3 or TRBV12-4 with TRBJ2-7; tentatively, D is TRBD1 (5 bases). Trimming shortened V by 3 bases and J by 3 bases, and 12 bases separated the two germline ends. The CDR3 is 14 residues long. The CDR3 spells CASSFLGRDYEQYF. The CDR3 nucleotides are TGTGCCAGCAGTTTTCTGGGCAGGGACTACGAGCAGTACTTC.

V usage is TRBV5-1 and J usage is TRBJ1-2; 9 bases match TRBD1. V shed 4 bases, J shed 7 bases, and the junction held 11 bases outside the gene matches. Germline CDR1 is SGHRS and CDR2 is YFSETQ. The CDR3 runs 15 residues. The CDR3 DNA is TGCGCCAGCAGCACCCCGGGACAGGGAATCGCTGGCTACACCTTC. It encodes CASSTPGQGIAGYTF. Supplemented by reference TRBV5-1 and TRBJ1-2, the full variable domain reads KAGVTQTPRYLIKTRGQQVTLSCSPISGHRSVSWYQQTPGQGLQFLFEYFSETQRNKGNFPGRFSGRQFSNSRSEMNVSTLELGDSALYLCASSTPGQGIAGYTFGSGTRLTVV.

The gene calls are TRBV7-9 and TRBJ1-1, with 7 positions matching TRBD1. V shed 1 base and J 6 bases; nucleotides not matched to a gene: 11. Germline values: CDR1 SEHNR, CDR2 FQNEAQ (reference sequence). The CDR3 runs 16 residues. CDR3 sequence (DNA): TGTGCCAGCAGCTTAGTTGGCCCTCGGACAGGCTCTGAAGCTTTCTTT. This sequence encodes CASSLVGPRTGSEAFF.

The chain joins TRBV12-3 or TRBV12-4 to TRBJ2-1, with 10 bases aligning to TRBD2. The CDR3 has 15 amino acids. V lost 2 bases, J lost 4 bases, and 2 bases stayed unmatched. CDR3 nucleotides: TGTGCCAGCAGTTTAAAGCGGGGGGGGTACAATGAGCAGTTCTTC. Protein: CASSLKRGGYNEQFF.

This clonotype was detected only a few times. This chain links TRBV2 with TRBJ2-5; 7 bases line up with TRBD1. Germline values: CDR1 SNHLY, CDR2 FYNNEI. There are 15 residues in the CDR3. V dropped 5 bases and J dropped 0; count of bases not matched to a gene: 6. The CDR3 sequence: CASSPGTAYQETQYF. The DNA of the CDR3 is TGTGCCAGCAGTCCCGGGACAGCGTACCAAGAGACCCAGTACTTC.

This clonotype was recorded only once. V gene TRBV19 combines with J gene TRBJ2-5; D gene uncertain. With 0 bases removed from V and 1 base from J, the gap between germline ends came to 3 bases. Germline assignment: CDR1 LNHDA and CDR2 SQIVND (reference sequence). The CDR3 has 13 residues. The CDR3 region is CASSIDGQETQYF. The CDR3 region has the DNA TGTGCCAGTAGTATAGACGGCCAAGAGACCCAGTACTTC.

This clonotype has just one count. The gene calls are TRBV2 and TRBJ2-3, with unresolved D. CDR1 and CDR2 (germline): SNHLY, FYNNEI. The CDR3 runs 14 residues. The ends were cut back, 2 bases at V and 2 bases at J, with 8 bases in the middle. The CDR3: CASSETAFTDTQYF. CDR3 sequence (DNA): TGTGCCAGCAGTGAAACGGCTTTCACAGATACGCAGTATTTT.

This chain connects TRBV20-1 to TRBJ2-7; 11 bases are a match to TRBD2. Trimming took 2 bases from V and 0 from J; bases not matched to a gene: 6. The length of the CDR3 is 16 residues. CDR1 and CDR2 (germline): DFQATT, SNEGSKA (reference sequence). CDR3: CSARRTSGPSSYEQYF. In DNA, the CDR3 is TGCAGTGCTAGACGGACTAGCGGGCCAAGCTCCTACGAGCAGTACTTC.

The rearrangement joins TRBV24-1 to TRBJ2-1; perhaps TRBD1 as D (6 bases). The V gene lost 5 bases and the J gene lost 5 bases, with 21 bases spanning the gap. Germline-derived CDR1 and CDR2 are KGHDR and SFDVKD. The CDR3 spans 17 residues. CDR3 protein: CATSAHLGDTSNNEQFF. The CDR3 DNA reads TGTGCCACCAGTGCCCACTTAGGGGACACGTCCAACAATGAGCAGTTCTTC.

V is TRBV5-6 and J is TRBJ2-5; D remains ambiguous. Trimming stripped 0 bases from V and 0 bases from J, with 6 bases between. The CDR3 runs 14 residues. Per the germline V gene, CDR1 is SGHDT and CDR2 is YYEEEE. DNA for the CDR3: TGTGCCAGCAGCTTGGGCTGGGACCAAGAGACCCAGTACTTC. It is translated as CASSLGWDQETQYF.

The J gene is TRBJ2-2, the V gene TRBV7-4; no clear D gene. CDR1 and CDR2 from the germline V gene are SGHVT and SQSDAQ. Trimming took off 5 bases at V and 0 bases at J, with 13 bases between the two ends. CDR3 length equals 16 residues. CDR3 region: CASSKPGPPNTGELFF. CDR3 in DNA: TGTGCCAGCAGCAAACCCGGGCCTCCGAACACCGGGGAGCTGTTTTTT.

V usage is TRBV12-3 or TRBV12-4 and J usage is TRBJ2-1; D is unclear. V was cut by 0 bases and J by 8 bases, with 14 bases left in between. The CDR3 loop spans 15 amino acids. The CDR3 DNA is TGTGCCAGCAGTTTAGCGGGCGCGATACGTTATGAGCAGTTCTTC. Protein product: CASSLAGAIRYEQFF.

This clonotype was recorded a few times. The chain employs TRBV29-1 and TRBJ2-1; 7 bases align to TRBD2. J gave up 5 bases and V 8 bases, and 9 bases lay outside the gene matches. Germline V gene lookup returns CDR1 SQVTM and CDR2 ANQGSEA. This CDR3 spans 13 amino acids. The CDR3 DNA follows: TGCAGCTCCCCATCGGCGGGGGACAATGAGCAGTTCTTC. Its translation is CSSPSAGDNEQFF.